The 3 T cell receptor beta chains reported below all come from one sample, sequenced in a study of HIV-infected patients and healthy controls. cDNA was made from about 510 ng RNA using alpha and beta constant primers. Alpha and beta chain libraries were made separately by chain-specific third strand synthesis with multiplexing indices. TCRdb itself ran the 5' RACE reads through MiXCR, one entry per CDR3 protein. Among about 4,200 distinct CDR3 sequences listed, less than 8.5% were seen once. Antiretroviral therapy had run roughly three months, about 14 weeks, before follow-up blood collection. Whole blood was used without fractionation, so all unsorted peripheral T cells were included. This specimen consisted of blood, obtained during antiretroviral therapy. These receptors were collected from an adult with HIV infection.

This chain links TRBV20-1 with TRBJ2-7; possible D gene TRBD2, 5 bases. Trimming left V 3 bases short and J 5 bases short, with 14 bases between. The CDR3 consists of 13 residues. Looked up from germline, CDR1 is DFQATT and CDR2 is SNEGSKA (reference sequence). The CDR3: CSARDQEDNEQYF. The CDR3 DNA follows: TGCAGTGCTAGGGATCAGGAGGATAACGAGCAGTACTTC.

This clonotype has a count of ten or more. This rearrangement joins TRBV11-1 to TRBJ2-7, with 7 nucleotides matching TRBD2. The CDR3 sequence is 14 residues long. Germline V gene lookup returns CDR1 SGHAT and CDR2 FQDESV (reference sequence). Unmatched junction bases numbered 8, after V lost 3 bases and J lost 6 bases. CDR3 loop: CASSLGRGSGEQYF. The DNA of the CDR3 is TGTGCCAGCAGCTTGGGGCGGGGGAGCGGCGAGCAGTACTTC. Using reference TRBV11-1 and TRBJ2-7 for the parts outside the CDR3, the full variable domain is EAEVAQSPRYKITEKSQAVAFWCDPISGHATLYWYRQILGQGPELLVQFQDESVVDDSQLPKDRFSAERLKGVDSTLKIQPAELGDSAMYLCASSLGRGSGEQYFGPGTRLTVT.

In its sample, this clonotype ranks as medium-sized (0.01 to 0.1%). The rearrangement links TRBV3-1 to TRBJ2-3; weak D call: TRBD2 (6 bases). The germline V gene has CDR1 LGHDT and CDR2 YNNKEL (reference sequence). Trimming cost V 1 base and J 2 bases, with 13 bases left between them. The CDR3 is made up of 16 amino acids. The CDR3 bases are TGTGCCAGCAGCCAAGGGGTAGCGGTTCTCACAGATACGCAGTATTTT. As protein: CASSQGVAVLTDTQYF.